These T cell receptor beta chains were read from a single sample in a study of blood T cell repertoires in COVID-19. Here immunoSEQ multiplex PCR was the method, and the copy in TCRdb shows in-frame clones only, minus some. The data hold 350,000 or so clones, with approximately 90% observed a single time. Specimen: peripheral blood. Receptors were obtained from a young woman with COVID-19, enrolled during active disease. CDR3s include the opening cysteine and the closing phenylalanine or tryptophan. The order of the fields is D gene, J gene, V gene, clone size, CDR3 protein, CDR3 DNA. A D gene is named only where the DNA matches it firmly. Rows give clone size only sometimes, using once, few, many, or a class for an expanded clone.

D: .
J: TRBJ1-4
V: TRBV6-6
size: .
CDR3: CASSSLRTNEKLFF
DNA: TGTGCCAGCAGTTCCCTCCGGACTAATGAAAAACTGTTTTTT

D: TRBD1
J: TRBJ1-2
V: TRBV28
size: .
CDR3: CASTGRGPGSYGYTF
DNA: TGTGCCAGCACGGGAAGGGGGCCGGGTAGCTATGGCTACACCTTC

D: TRBD1
J: TRBJ1-6
V: TRBV2
size: few
CDR3: CASRGPGTFPGQGVNSPLHF
DNA: TGTGCCAGCAGAGGTCCTGGCACATTCCCGGGACAGGGAGTCAATTCACCCCTCCACTTT

D: .
J: TRBJ1-1
V: TRBV5-1
size: .
CDR3: CASNPRGSSAEAFF
DNA: TGCGCCAGCAACCCCCGAGGATCGTCTGCCGAAGCTTTCTTT

D: TRBD1
J: TRBJ1-5
V: TRBV5-8
size: few
CDR3: CASSARDRGLGQPQHF
DNA: TGTGCCAGCAGCGCCCGGGACAGGGGGCTGGGTCAGCCCCAGCATTTT

D: .
J: TRBJ1-1
V: TRBV11-2
size: .
CDR3: CASSHTTRNTEAFF
DNA: TGTGCCAGCAGCCATACCACAAGGAACACTGAAGCTTTCTTT

D: .
J: TRBJ1-5
V: TRBV27
size: once
CDR3: CASSLSGPNSPRPQHF
DNA: TGTGCCAGCAGTTTATCGGGGCCCAATTCCCCCCGGCCCCAGCATTTT

D: .
J: TRBJ1-1
V: TRBV24-1
size: .
CDR3: CATRQGNTEAFF
DNA: TGTGCCACCAGGCAGGGGAACACTGAAGCTTTCTTT

D: TRBD2
J: TRBJ2-3
V: TRBV6-4
size: .
CDR3: CASSLAGVGDTQYF
DNA: TGTGCCAGCAGTCTAGCGGGGGTCGGGGATACGCAGTATTTT

D: TRBD2
J: TRBJ2-1
V: TRBV6-5
size: .
CDR3: CAGRPTGGSYNEQFF
DNA: TGTGCCGGCAGGCCGACGGGGGGCTCCTACAATGAGCAGTTCTTC

D: .
J: TRBJ1-1
V: TRBV5-1
size: .
CDR3: CASSPGGTEAFF
DNA: TGCGCCAGCAGCCCGGGGGGCACTGAAGCTTTCTTT

D: .
J: TRBJ2-7
V: TRBV30
size: .
CDR3: CAWSPTGYEQYF
DNA: TGTGCCTGGAGTCCTACCGGGTACGAGCAGTACTTC

D: TRBD1
J: TRBJ1-2
V: TRBV4-1
size: .
CDR3: CASSQGQGRYGYTF
DNA: TGCGCCAGCAGCCAAGGACAGGGCCGCTATGGCTACACCTTC

D: .
J: TRBJ1-1
V: TRBV7-2
size: .
CDR3: CASTLSPGTEAFF
DNA: TGTGCCAGCACCTTGTCCCCGGGGACTGAAGCTTTCTTT

D: TRBD1
J: TRBJ1-2
V: TRBV5-1
size: .
CDR3: CASSSPGQGAQGYTF
DNA: TGCGCCAGCAGCTCCCCGGGACAGGGGGCGCAGGGCTACACCTTC

D: TRBD1
J: TRBJ2-5
V: TRBV5-1
size: .
CDR3: CASSLGWGQGAQETQYF
DNA: TGCGCCAGCAGCTTGGGGTGGGGACAGGGAGCCCAAGAGACCCAGTACTTC

D: .
J: TRBJ1-2
V: TRBV11-3
size: .
CDR3: CASSLTQGSATF
DNA: TGTGCCAGCAGCTTAACCCAGGGTTCTGCCACCTTC

D: TRBD1
J: TRBJ1-2
V: TRBV6-5
size: .
CDR3: CASSYGPGQARGYTF
DNA: TGTGCCAGCAGTTACGGCCCTGGACAGGCTCGTGGCTACACCTTC

D: .
J: TRBJ2-2
V: TRBV28
size: .
CDR3: CASRGGQFANTGELFF
DNA: TGTGCCAGCAGGGGTGGACAGTTCGCGAACACCGGGGAGCTGTTTTTT

D: .
J: TRBJ1-2
V: TRBV6-5
size: few
CDR3: CASSRSGGWNYGYTF
DNA: TGTGCCAGCAGCCGAAGCGGGGGCTGGAACTATGGCTACACCTTC

D: TRBD2
J: TRBJ2-3
V: TRBV4-1
size: once
CDR3: CASSQDIVAGGVDTQYF
DNA: TGCGCCAGCAGCCAAGATATAGTAGCGGGGGGTGTAGATACGCAGTATTTT

D: TRBD1
J: TRBJ1-1
V: TRBV27
size: .
CDR3: CASSSRQGWNTEAFF
DNA: TGTGCCAGCAGTTCCCGACAGGGCTGGAACACTGAAGCTTTCTTT

D: .
J: TRBJ2-1
V: TRBV9
size: .
CDR3: CASSVQDEQFF
DNA: TGTGCCAGCAGCGTACAGGATGAGCAGTTCTTC

D: .
J: TRBJ1-2
V: TRBV7-9
size: .
CDR3: CASSLGQNNYGYTF
DNA: TGTGCCAGCAGCTTAGGGCAGAATAACTATGGCTACACCTTC

D: .
J: TRBJ1-4
V: TRBV7-8
size: .
CDR3: CASSLVGGQTNEKLFF
DNA: TGTGCCAGCAGCTTAGTAGGGGGTCAAACTAATGAAAAACTGTTTTTT

D: TRBD2
J: TRBJ2-5
V: TRBV7-8
size: .
CDR3: CASSLWRGGSEETQYF
DNA: TGTGCCAGCAGCTTATGGCGGGGGGGCTCCGAAGAGACCCAGTACTTC

D: .
J: TRBJ1-2
V: TRBV6-1
size: once
CDR3: CASSELKGANYGYTF
DNA: TGTGCCAGCAGTGAATTAAAGGGAGCTAACTATGGCTACACCTTC

D: .
J: TRBJ1-2
V: TRBV7-2
size: .
CDR3: CASSLVGEDGYGYTF
DNA: TGTGCCAGCAGCTTAGTGGGGGAGGACGGCTATGGCTACACCTTC

D: .
J: TRBJ1-2
V: TRBV5-8
size: few
CDR3: CASSRRRQNYGYTF
DNA: TGTGCCAGCAGCCGCAGGAGGCAAAACTATGGCTACACCTTC

D: .
J: TRBJ1-4
V: TRBV7-9
size: .
CDR3: CASSFVGLADEKLFF
DNA: TGTGCCAGCAGCTTCGTTGGGTTAGCAGATGAAAAACTGTTTTTT

D: .
J: TRBJ2-4
V: TRBV6-5
size: .
CDR3: CASSTIGGVQNIQYF
DNA: TGTGCCAGCAGTACCATAGGGGGAGTGCAAAACATTCAGTACTTC

D: .
J: TRBJ1-1
V: TRBV27
size: .
CDR3: CASSSTVNTEAFF
DNA: TGTGCCAGCAGTTCGACAGTGAACACTGAAGCTTTCTTT

D: .
J: TRBJ2-7
V: TRBV7-8
size: .
CDR3: CASSLNQRASEQYF
DNA: TGTGCCAGCAGCCTTAACCAGAGGGCTTCCGAGCAGTACTTC

D: TRBD1
J: TRBJ1-1
V: TRBV12-5
size: .
CDR3: CASGFQSRTGEDTEAFF
DNA: TGTGCTAGTGGTTTCCAATCACGGACAGGGGAGGACACTGAAGCTTTCTTT

D: TRBD2
J: TRBJ2-3
V: TRBV5-1
size: .
CDR3: CASSLGLARSTDTQYF
DNA: TGCGCCAGCAGCTTGGGACTAGCCCGTAGCACAGATACGCAGTATTTT

D: TRBD1
J: TRBJ1-2
V: TRBV18
size: once
CDR3: CASSSSGDSSYGYTF
DNA: TGTGCCAGCTCATCCTCGGGGGACAGCTCCTATGGCTACACCTTC

D: TRBD1
J: TRBJ2-5
V: TRBV5-1
size: .
CDR3: CASSLAGTDPYQETQYF
DNA: TGCGCCAGCAGCTTGGCCGGGACAGATCCCTACCAAGAGACCCAGTACTTC

D: TRBD2
J: TRBJ2-1
V: TRBV9
size: .
CDR3: CASSPSGRGTNNEQFF
DNA: TGTGCCAGCAGCCCAAGCGGGCGGGGGACGAACAATGAGCAGTTCTTC

D: TRBD2
J: TRBJ2-1
V: TRBV30
size: .
CDR3: CAWSVGWRGTNNEQFF
DNA: TGTGCCTGGAGTGTAGGATGGCGGGGGACTAACAATGAGCAGTTCTTC

D: .
J: TRBJ1-4
V: TRBV25-1
size: .
CDR3: CASSDSLDSLNEKLFF
DNA: TGTGCCAGCAGTGATTCCCTGGACAGCCTTAATGAAAAACTGTTTTTT

D: TRBD2
J: TRBJ2-7
V: TRBV5-4
size: .
CDR3: CASSLAAGDQYEQYF
DNA: TGTGCCAGCAGCTTGGCAGCGGGGGACCAATACGAGCAGTACTTC

D: TRBD1
J: TRBJ1-2
V: TRBV29-1
size: .
CDR3: CSVSRDRNYGYTF
DNA: TGCAGCGTGTCCCGGGACAGGAACTATGGCTACACCTTC